These 17 T cell receptor beta chains came from one sample sequenced in a study of cytomegalovirus exposure and HLA in healthy donors. 13 Jbeta primers and 60 Vbeta primers were used for the PCR. The data were produced by immunoSEQ multiplex PCR, yet TCRdb's version contains in-frame clones alone and is incomplete. This sample has 150,000 or so clones, with 70% to 80% found just once. Sample: PBMCs. The receptors stem from a man aged 30 to 45 in good health and CMV-seronegative.

This chain links TRBV12-5 with TRBJ1-5, with D unresolved. There are 14 residues in the CDR3. Trimming took 2 bases from V and 11 from J, leaving 16 bases between them. Germline-derived CDR1 and CDR2 are LGHNT and FRNRAP. The CDR3 region is CASGLFTGVEAQHF. The DNA of the CDR3 is TGTGCTAGTGGTTTGTTCACCGGGGTCGAAGCCCAGCATTTT.

Only one count was recorded for this clone. This rearrangement joins TRBV7-9 to TRBJ2-7; the D gene is possibly TRBD1 (5 bases). Germline V gives CDR1 SEHNR, CDR2 FQNEAQ (reference sequence). V lost 0 bases to trimming and J lost 1 base, with 10 bases between them. This CDR3 is 15 amino acids long. The CDR3 protein is CASSLAGTGSYEQYF. Here the CDR3 DNA reads TGTGCCAGCAGCTTAGCGGGCACAGGATCCTACGAGCAGTACTTC.

CDR3: CASSLDGYEQYF. DNA for the CDR3: TGTGCCAGCAGCTTAGACGGCTACGAGCAGTACTTC. The chain carries TRBV11-1 and TRBJ2-7; D is unresolved. V shed 1 base and J shed 3 bases, with 4 bases lying between them. CDR1 and CDR2 from the germline V gene are SGHAT and FQDESV (reference sequence). The CDR3 extends over 12 amino acids.

This chain connects TRBV16 to TRBJ1-2; TRBD1 aligns across 9 bases. Unmatched junction bases numbered 7, after V lost 4 bases and J lost 4 bases. Germline V gene data show CDR1 as KGHSY and CDR2 as FQNENV. CDR3 length equals 15 residues. The DNA of the CDR3 is TGTGCCAGCAGCCCGGGACAGGGTATGGGCTATGGCTACACCTTC. This sequence encodes CASSPGQGMGYGYTF.

The sample holds a few counts of this clone. The V and J genes are TRBV9 and TRBJ2-1; 10 nucleotides agree with TRBD1. Trimming cost V 3 bases and J 10 bases; bases outside gene matches: 7. CDR3 length equals 14 residues. Germline CDR1 and CDR2: SGDLS and YYNGEE. The CDR3 loop reads CASSGRQGANEQFF. CDR3 nucleotide sequence: TGTGCCAGCAGCGGTCGACAGGGGGCAAACGAGCAGTTCTTC.

The rearrangement joins TRBV7-9 to TRBJ2-2; D is unresolved. Germline lookup yields CDR1 SEHNR and CDR2 FQNEAQ (reference sequence). This CDR3 contains 14 residues. V shed 1 base and J shed 3 bases, with 6 bases lying between them. The CDR3 here is CASSLDLYTGELFF. The CDR3 DNA is TGTGCCAGCAGCTTAGATCTTTACACCGGGGAGCTGTTTTTT.

The gene calls are TRBV7-8 and TRBJ2-1, with 10 bases fitting TRBD1. Germline CDR1 is SGHVS and CDR2 is FQNEAQ. Germline trimming cut 3 bases from V and 8 bases from J; bases unmatched to any gene: 10. The CDR3 loop spans 16 amino acids. The CDR3 here is CASSLDDRGRVDEQFF. CDR3 nucleotide sequence: TGTGCCAGCAGCTTGGATGACAGGGGGCGCGTAGATGAGCAGTTCTTC.

This clone was seen a handful of times. This sequence joins TRBV27 and TRBJ2-7, with D perhaps matching TRBD2 (5 bases). The CDR3 loop spans 16 amino acids. The ends were cut back, 5 bases at V and 6 bases at J, with 23 bases in the middle. Germline CDR1 and CDR2: MNHEY and SMNVEV (reference sequence). The CDR3 is CASSPTPGSGSREQYF. CDR3 coding DNA: TGTGCCAGCAGTCCTACCCCGGGTAGTGGGAGTCGCGAGCAGTACTTC.

This rearrangement joins TRBV28 to TRBJ2-7; D is unclear. This CDR3 is built from 13 residues. CDR1 and CDR2 from the germline V gene are MDHEN and SYDVKM. Trimming stripped 3 bases from V and 3 bases from J, with 9 bases between. CDR3 residues: CASSLSVSYEQYF. The CDR3 DNA reads as TGTGCCAGCAGTTTGTCAGTAAGCTACGAGCAGTACTTC.

The V call is TRBV6-5, the J call TRBJ2-1, with 9 bases that match TRBD1. CDR1 MNHEY and CDR2 SVGAGI come from the germline V gene. V trimming: 8 bases; J trimming: 5 bases; junction bases outside the gene matches: 4. This CDR3 region has 13 residues. The CDR3 spells CASGTGRHNEQFF. CDR3 DNA: TGTGCCAGCGGGACAGGGCGCCACAATGAGCAGTTCTTC.

The chain uses TRBV19 and TRBJ1-2, with D possibly being TRBD1 (6 bases). CDR3 size: 15 residues. Per the germline V gene, CDR1 is LNHDA and CDR2 is SQIVND (reference sequence). V lost 6 bases and J lost 4, with 18 bases in between. CDR3 protein: CASSSPARGPYGYTF. The CDR3 DNA sequence: TGTGCCAGTAGCTCCCCCGCCAGGGGCCCCTATGGCTACACCTTC.

This clone was detected once. The chain uses TRBV28 and TRBJ2-5; 7 bases map to TRBD1. The CDR3 contains 15 residues. Per the germline V gene, CDR1 is MDHEN and CDR2 is SYDVKM. With 3 bases clipped from V and 4 bases from J, the junction kept 8 bases outside the gene matches. Here the CDR3 DNA reads TGTGCCAGCAGTTTTAGGGGGCGCATCGGAGAGACCCAGTACTTC. It encodes CASSFRGRIGETQYF. Based on the CDR3 plus reference TRBV28 and TRBJ2-5, the full variable domain is DVKVTQSSRYLVKRTGEKVFLECVQDMDHENMFWYRQDPGLGLRLIYFSYDVKMKEKGDIPEGYSVSREKKERFSLILESASTNQTSMYLCASSFRGRIGETQYFGPGTRLLVL.

This clone was recorded a few times. This chain connects TRBV28 to TRBJ1-6; 7 bases align to TRBD1. Per germline, CDR1 MDHEN and CDR2 SYDVKM. V was pared by 4 bases and J by 7 bases, with 7 bases of the junction left unmatched. The CDR3 runs to 15 residues. CDR3 amino acids: CASSYLTGPNSPLHF. The CDR3 DNA reads as TGTGCCAGCAGTTACCTGACAGGGCCGAATTCACCCCTCCACTTT.

Here the CDR3 DNA reads TGCGCCAGCAGCCAAGATTTAGGACTAGCGGGGGAGATCCAAGAGACCCAGTACTTC. It yields the protein CASSQDLGLAGEIQETQYF. V usage is TRBV4-3 and J usage is TRBJ2-5, with 13 bases that match TRBD2. The CDR3 has 19 amino acids. With 0 bases clipped from V and 1 base from J, the junction kept 8 bases outside the gene matches. Germline lookup yields CDR1 LGHNA and CDR2 YSLEER.

The rearrangement uses TRBV28 and TRBJ2-5, with TRBD2 identical over 8 bases. Germline V lookup: CDR1 MDHEN, CDR2 SYDVKM. The V segment lost 6 bases and the J segment 5 bases; nucleotides outside the gene matches: 11. The CDR3 is made up of 15 amino acids. CDR3 amino acids: CASSPPSGGGETQYF. The CDR3 DNA reads as TGTGCCAGCAGCCCGCCCAGCGGGGGAGGGGAGACCCAGTACTTC.

The chain has TRBV19 and TRBJ1-5; 8 bases align to TRBD1. The CDR3 runs 15 residues. J lost 1 base, V lost 6 bases, and 5 bases had no gene match. Germline loops: CDR1 LNHDA, CDR2 SQIVND (reference sequence). CDR3 sequence (DNA): TGTGCCAGTAGCTTACAGGGGGGGAGCAATCAGCCCCAGCATTTT. Amino acid sequence: CASSLQGGSNQPQHF.

This clone was recorded once. The chain combines TRBV30 with TRBJ1-4; tentatively, D is TRBD1 (6 bases). V was trimmed by 0 bases and J by 11 bases, leaving 13 bases between them. The CDR3 contains 13 residues. Germline V gene sequence: CDR1 GTSNPN, CDR2 SVGIG (reference sequence). CDR3 nucleotide sequence: TGTGCCTGGAGTGTACTTGGGGGCGAGAAACTGTTTTTT. Its protein is CAWSVLGGEKLFF.